The sequence of this TCR beta chain was determined in a study of T-cell memory formation after mild COVID-19. CDR1 KGHDR and CDR2 SFDVKD come from the germline V gene. Trimming left V 9 bases short and J 1 base short, with 14 bases between. This CDR3 has 14 amino acids. MiXCR, applied by TCRdb to the 5' RACE reads, yields one record per CDR3 protein. Of thousands of distinct CDR3 sequences listed, about 16% are singletons. The clonotype originates from an adult who had mild COVID-19 (a few samples of this study predate the infection). Cell type and time point are not known. The chain combines TRBV24-1 with TRBJ1-1, with D perhaps matching TRBD1 (5 bases). Sequenced material: PBMCs or a T cell subset sorted from them (not recorded which). The CDR3: CATRSGGENTEAFF. In nucleotides, the CDR3 is TGTGCCACCCGGTCGGGAGGGGAGAACACTGAAGCTTTCTTT.